Listed here is a single TCR beta chain. Its specificity is not known. This entry is derived from a study of cytomegalovirus exposure and HLA in healthy donors. The PCR ran on 60 Vbeta and 13 Jbeta primers. Profiling relied on immunoSEQ multiplex PCR, and the TCRdb table lists in-frame clones only, not all of them. The sample lists around 94,000 clones; about 76% were seen once. V shed 6 bases and J 6 bases; nucleotides not matched to a gene: 9. This CDR3 region has 14 residues. Germline CDR1 SGHDT, CDR2 YYEEEE. General observations from the study: There were under 200 TCR beta chains listed as cytomegalovirus-associated.

Specimen: PBMCs. This TCR came from a middle-aged woman in good health and CMV-seronegative. The chain joins TRBV5-6 to TRBJ2-4; the match to TRBD1 covers 7 bases. In nucleotides, the CDR3 is TGTGCCAGCACCGCCTCGGGACAGAGAAACATTCAGTACTTC. It is translated as CASTASGQRNIQYF.